This record concerns one T cell receptor beta chain sequence. Germline-derived CDR1 and CDR2 are MNHNS and SASEGT. The ends were cut back, 6 bases at V and 4 bases at J, with 10 bases in the middle. CDR3 length: 13 residues. Time point here: cycle 4 day 1 (C4D1), after 6 weeks of nivolumab. Patients all relapsed after autologous stem cell transplantation, and there was variation in brentuximab vedotin exposure. Assay: immunoSEQ multiplex PCR; the TCRdb copy retains only in-frame clones and omits some. The sample lists some 33,000 clones, about 72% occurring once. This sample stems from a study of PD-1 blockade in classical Hodgkin lymphoma.

The receptor's source is a human donor with classical Hodgkin lymphoma. This specimen consisted of peripheral blood mononuclear cells (PBMCs), obtained before the fourth cycle of nivolumab. The chain employs TRBV6-1 and TRBJ1-5; a possible D gene is TRBD1 (5 bases). The CDR3 protein is CASRERGNQPQHF. In DNA, the CDR3 is TGTGCCAGCAGAGAGAGGGGAAATCAGCCCCAGCATTTT.